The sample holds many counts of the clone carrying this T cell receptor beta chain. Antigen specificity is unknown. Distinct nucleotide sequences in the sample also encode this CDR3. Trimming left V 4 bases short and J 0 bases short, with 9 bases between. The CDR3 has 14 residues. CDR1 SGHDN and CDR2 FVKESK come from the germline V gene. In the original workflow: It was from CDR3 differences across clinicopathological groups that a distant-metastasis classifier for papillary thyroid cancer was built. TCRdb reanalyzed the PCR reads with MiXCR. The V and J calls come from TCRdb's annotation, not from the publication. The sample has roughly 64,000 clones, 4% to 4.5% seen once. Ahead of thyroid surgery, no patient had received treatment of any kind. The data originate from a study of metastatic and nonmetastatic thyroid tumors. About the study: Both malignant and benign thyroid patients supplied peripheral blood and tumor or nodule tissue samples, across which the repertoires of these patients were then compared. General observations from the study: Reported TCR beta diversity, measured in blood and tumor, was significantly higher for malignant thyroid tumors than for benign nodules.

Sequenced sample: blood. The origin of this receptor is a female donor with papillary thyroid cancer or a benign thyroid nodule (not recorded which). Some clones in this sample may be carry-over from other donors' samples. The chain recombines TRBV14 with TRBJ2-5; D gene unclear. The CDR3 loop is CASSRASYQETQYF. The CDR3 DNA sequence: TGTGCCAGCAGCCGCGCCTCGTACCAAGAGACCCAGTACTTC.